A single T cell receptor beta chain is shown here with its context. Its specificity is unknown. The data were taken from a study of T cell repertoires in cytomegalovirus infection. TCRdb re-derived calls from the reads in MiXCR, one entry per CDR3 protein. In the table there are 370,000 or so distinct CDR3 sequences, about 32% of which are singletons. The CDR3 is 15 amino acids. Per the germline V gene, CDR1 is DFQATT and CDR2 is SNEGSKA (reference sequence). This receptor was taken from a human donor in good health (CMV status not recorded). Some clones in this sample may be carry-over from other donors' samples. This chain joins TRBV20-1 and TRBJ1-6, with D perhaps TRBD1 (6 bases). Sequenced here: cultured PBMCs, sampled from culture after CMV antigen stimulation. CDR3 DNA sequence: TGCAGCCTGCAGGGGTCGAGCTCCTATAATTCACCCCTCCACTTT. This codes for CSLQGSSSYNSPLHF.